What follows are 29 T cell receptor beta chains derived from one specimen sequenced in a study of cytomegalovirus exposure and HLA in healthy donors (dated by TCRdb to between 2016 and 2019). The library was made by the immunoSEQ multiplex PCR assay. Held by TCRdb, this immuneACCESS table contains in-frame sequences only and omits some clones. Under half of the omission traces to an unresolved V gene where checked; the cause of the rest is unknown. This sample lists roughly 84,000 clones; approximately 91% were detected once. The biggest ten clones account for around 2.1% of the sample. The specimen sequenced was PBMCs. These TCRs come from a man aged 30 to 39 in good health and CMV-seronegative.

The V gene is TRBV27, the J gene TRBJ1-5; 9 nucleotides line up with TRBD1. The CDR3 extends over 15 amino acids. V lost 3 bases and J lost 6; bases outside the gene matches: 6. The germline V gene has CDR1 MNHEY and CDR2 SMNVEV (reference sequence). Here the CDR3 reads CASSLLGQGGQPQHF. In DNA form, the CDR3 reads TGTGCCAGCAGTTTGCTGGGACAGGGAGGTCAGCCCCAGCATTTT.

This rearrangement joins TRBV19 to TRBJ1-5; maybe TRBD1 (5 bases). This CDR3 has 13 residues. Trimming pared 9 bases from V and 6 bases from J, leaving 15 bases between. CDR1 LNHDA and CDR2 SQIVND come from the germline V gene (reference sequence). CDR3 nucleotide sequence: TGTGCCAGCGCAGGGTGGGGGGTTCAGCCCCAGCATTTT. As protein: CASAGWGVQPQHF.

The J gene is TRBJ1-1, the V gene TRBV18; D unresolved. Trimming stripped 2 bases from V and 2 bases from J, with 12 bases between. Germline V lookup: CDR1 KGHSH, CDR2 LQKENI. This CDR3 comprises 15 residues. Written as DNA, the CDR3 is TGTGCCAGCTCACCATTTGCCGAGTTTAACACTGAAGCTTTCTTT. Its translation: CASSPFAEFNTEAFF.

This chain connects TRBV9 to TRBJ2-7; 11 nucleotides align to TRBD2. This CDR3 is 15 amino acids long. The trim removed 2 bases at V and 5 bases at J, leaving 6 bases unmatched. The germline gives CDR1 SGDLS, CDR2 YYNGEE. This CDR3 reads CASSVVGLAGDEQYF. CDR3 sequence (DNA): TGTGCCAGCAGCGTGGTTGGACTAGCGGGTGACGAGCAGTACTTC.

This chain links TRBV7-2 with TRBJ2-7; 9 positions agree with TRBD1. Germline loops: CDR1 SGHTA, CDR2 FQGNSA. Trimming at V came to 5 bases and at J to 2 bases, leaving 4 bases not matched to a gene. The CDR3 consists of 14 residues. The CDR3 sequence: CASSTTGGPYEQYF. CDR3 DNA: TGTGCCAGCAGCACCACAGGGGGCCCCTACGAGCAGTACTTC.

The chain carries TRBV5-6 and TRBJ1-3; D is undetermined. Germline lookup yields CDR1 SGHDT and CDR2 YYEEEE. V was cut by 5 bases and J by 0 bases, with 9 bases left in between. This CDR3 has 14 residues. The CDR3 DNA is TGTGCCAGCAGGGATGGGAGCTCTGGAAACACCATATATTTT. Its protein product is CASRDGSSGNTIYF.

This clone was counted a single time. The chain combines TRBV9 with TRBJ2-7; D is unclear. Germline CDR1 is SGDLS and CDR2 is YYNGEE. V lost 1 base, J lost 3 bases, and 14 bases lay in between. The CDR3 consists of 15 residues. The CDR3 loop reads CASSVSLEPYYEQYF. Written as DNA, the CDR3 is TGTGCCAGCAGCGTAAGTCTCGAGCCATACTACGAGCAGTACTTC. Based on the CDR3 plus reference TRBV9 and TRBJ2-7, the full variable domain is DSGVTQTPKHLITATGQRVTLRCSPRSGDLSVYWYQQSLDQGLQFLIQYYNGEERAKGNILERFSAQQFPDLHSELNLSSLELGDSALYFCASSVSLEPYYEQYFGPGTRLTVT.

V gene TRBV30 combines with J gene TRBJ2-1, with D possibly matching TRBD2 (5 bases). The CDR3 extends over 13 amino acids. Germline CDR1 GTSNPN, CDR2 SVGIG (reference sequence). V shed 4 bases and J shed 10 bases, with 17 bases lying between them. CDR3 sequence reads: CAWTRGSLDEQFF. The CDR3 nucleotides are TGTGCCTGGACTCGAGGGAGTTTGGACGAGCAGTTCTTC. Based on the CDR3 plus reference TRBV30 and TRBJ2-1, the full variable domain is SQTIHQWPATLVQPVGSPLSLECTVEGTSNPNLYWYRQAAGRGLQLLFYSVGIGQISSEVPQNLSASRPQDRQFILSSKKLLLSDSGFYLCAWTRGSLDEQFFGPGTRLTVL.

The V and J genes are TRBV7-9 and TRBJ2-5; possibly TRBD1 for D (6 bases). Germline values: CDR1 SEHNR, CDR2 FQNEAQ (reference sequence). The CDR3 extends over 18 amino acids. Trimming left V 1 base short and J 2 bases short, with 20 bases between. The CDR3 spells CASSLGNSGTPRQETQYF. In DNA form, the CDR3 reads TGTGCCAGCAGCTTAGGAAATTCCGGGACACCGCGACAAGAGACCCAGTACTTC.

The CDR3 DNA follows: TGTGCCAGCAGCCAAGATCCGGGACAGGGAGGAAACACCATATATTTT. Translating gives CASSQDPGQGGNTIYF. The chain uses TRBV4-2 and TRBJ1-3, with 9 bases that match TRBD1. V lost 0 bases to trimming and J lost 4 bases; unmatched junction nucleotides: 4. The CDR3 runs 16 residues. Germline CDR1 LGHNA, CDR2 YNFKEQ.

This chain joins TRBV7-3 and TRBJ2-1; 13 positions match TRBD2. V dropped 5 bases and J dropped 7; count of bases not matched to a gene: 8. This CDR3 comprises 16 residues. The germline CDR1 and CDR2 sequences are SGHTA and FQGTGA. This chain's CDR3 is CASSLTLAGGVNEQFF. CDR3 DNA: TGTGCCAGCAGCCTCACACTAGCGGGAGGGGTAAATGAGCAGTTCTTC.

V gene TRBV21-1 combines with J gene TRBJ2-7; no check of the table's D call, TRBD2, against the DNA was made. TRBV21-1 is an annotated pseudogene. This CDR3 region has 15 residues. CDR3 nucleotides: TGTGCCAGCAGCAGAGAGGGCAGCAATACCTACGAGCAGTACTTC. Translated, it gives CASSREGSNTYEQYF.

This clone occurred many times. The rearrangement joins TRBV6-4 to TRBJ2-2; D remains ambiguous. CDR3 length: 13 amino acids. V was clipped by 0 bases and J by 6 bases, with 5 bases between them. Germline V CDR1 and CDR2: MRHNA, SNTAGT. Here the CDR3 reads CASSDSSPGELFF. CDR3 bases: TGTGCCAGCAGTGACTCGAGTCCCGGGGAGCTGTTTTTT.

The chain uses TRBV28 and TRBJ2-1; 7 nucleotides agree with TRBD2. CDR3 length equals 16 residues. J was trimmed by 7 bases and V by 4 bases; bases with no gene match: 13. Germline values: CDR1 MDHEN, CDR2 SYDVKM. The CDR3 loop reads CASSYGGMAPQNEQFF. The CDR3 DNA reads as TGTGCCAGCAGTTACGGGGGGATGGCCCCCCAGAATGAGCAGTTCTTC.

V gene TRBV9 combines with J gene TRBJ1-4; 7 bases align to TRBD1. V shed 4 bases and J 2 bases; nucleotides not matched to a gene: 5. Germline V CDR1 and CDR2: SGDLS, YYNGEE. This CDR3 spans 15 amino acids. The CDR3 sequence is CASSLGGQTNEKLFF. The CDR3 region has the DNA TGTGCCAGCAGCCTTGGGGGACAGACTAATGAAAAACTGTTTTTT.

The genes are TRBV27 and TRBJ2-7; 8 bases are a match to TRBD1. The CDR3 has 17 amino acids. CDR1 MNHEY and CDR2 SMNVEV come from the germline V gene (reference sequence). Trimming took 2 bases from V and 7 from J; bases not matched to a gene: 16. CDR3 region: CASSLPDDRGQGGEQYF. The CDR3 nucleotides read TGTGCCAGCAGTTTACCCGACGACAGGGGCCAAGGGGGGGAGCAGTACTTC.

The rearrangement links TRBV28 to TRBJ1-1; D call uncertain. In germline, CDR1 is MDHEN, CDR2 SYDVKM. This CDR3 region has 12 residues. V was cut by 2 bases and J by 4 bases, with 5 bases left in between. The CDR3, as DNA: TGTGCCAGCAGTTTACGTCCCACTGAAGCTTTCTTT. Residues: CASSLRPTEAFF. The full variable domain, with the rest looked up from reference TRBV28 and TRBJ1-1, is DVKVTQSSRYLVKRTGEKVFLECVQDMDHENMFWYRQDPGLGLRLIYFSYDVKMKEKGDIPEGYSVSREKKERFSLILESASTNQTSMYLCASSLRPTEAFFGQGTRLTVV.

The V gene is TRBV5-4, the J gene TRBJ2-7; D is unclear. The ends were cut back, 2 bases at V and 0 bases at J, with 12 bases in the middle. CDR1 and CDR2 (germline): SGHNT, YYREEE (reference sequence). CDR3 length equals 15 residues. CDR3 residues: CASSFGRYSSYEQYF. CDR3 coding DNA: TGTGCCAGCAGCTTCGGTAGGTACAGCTCCTACGAGCAGTACTTC.

The chain combines TRBV13 with TRBJ2-3, with unresolved D. The CDR3 is 16 amino acids. V lost 1 base and J lost 0, with 11 bases in between. Germline CDR1 is PRHDT and CDR2 is FYEKMQ (reference sequence). CDR3 coding DNA: TGTGCCAGCAGCTTAGCCAAGCAGCGAAGCACAGATACGCAGTATTTT. Protein product: CASSLAKQRSTDTQYF.

V is TRBV19 and J is TRBJ1-5; tentative D call: TRBD1 (6 bases). In germline, CDR1 is LNHDA, CDR2 SQIVND (reference sequence). V was pared by 7 bases and J by 0 bases, with 25 bases between. The CDR3 contains 19 residues. CDR3: CASKVGRQDPLYSNQPQHF. The CDR3 nucleotides read TGTGCCAGTAAAGTGGGAAGACAGGACCCTCTCTATAGCAATCAGCCCCAGCATTTT.

This chain uses TRBV10-3 with TRBJ2-7; TRBD1 matches at 7 bases. The CDR3 is 14 residues long. J lost 4 bases, V lost 6 bases, and 9 bases had no gene match. Germline CDR1 ENHRY, CDR2 SYGVKD. DNA for the CDR3: TGTGCCATCAGATCGGGACAGAGGATTTACGAGCAGTACTTC. This gives the protein CAIRSGQRIYEQYF.

The chain carries TRBV7-9 and TRBJ2-2, with 9 positions matching TRBD1. The CDR3 spans 16 residues. The V gene's germline CDR1 is SEHNR and CDR2 FQNEAQ (reference sequence). Trimming removed 5 bases from V and 1 base from J; junction bases left unmatched: 5. CDR3 residues: CASSIGQGLNTGELFF. DNA of the CDR3: TGTGCCAGCAGCATTGGACAGGGGCTGAACACCGGGGAGCTGTTTTTT.

This chain links TRBV7-9 with TRBJ2-3; TRBD2 agrees at 7 bases. V trimming: 3 bases; J trimming: 4 bases; junction bases outside the gene matches: 4. The CDR3 length is 14 residues. From germline, CDR1 is SEHNR and CDR2 FQNEAQ (reference sequence). CDR3 protein: CASSFETSADTQYF. The CDR3 nucleotides are TGTGCCAGCAGCTTTGAAACTAGCGCAGATACGCAGTATTTT.

The V call is TRBV5-1, the J call TRBJ2-7; the D is unclear. Germline V gene sequence: CDR1 SGHRS, CDR2 YFSETQ. The germline V and J ends were trimmed by 4 bases and 3 bases, with 11 bases remaining between them. The CDR3 consists of 13 residues. CDR3 in DNA: TGCGCCAGCAGCCTGAGACTCTTCTACGAGCAGTACTTC. The encoded protein is CASSLRLFYEQYF.

V is TRBV15 and J is TRBJ1-2; D not resolved. The CDR3 runs 15 residues. V was pared by 3 bases and J by 4 bases, with 15 bases between. CDR1 is LNHNV, CDR2 YYDKDF, per germline (reference sequence). CDR3 nucleotides: TGTGCCACCAGCAGCCTCCGACCGAGGAGCTATGGCTACACCTTC. Translation gives CATSSLRPRSYGYTF.

By share, this clone counts as medium-sized (0.01 to 0.1%). This chain uses TRBV7-8 with TRBJ2-4, with a possible D match to TRBD1 (6 bases). The germline gives CDR1 SGHVS, CDR2 FQNEAQ. The CDR3 has 16 residues. V was trimmed by 4 bases and J by 0 bases, leaving 13 bases between them. This CDR3 reads CASSSKGDLAKNIQYF. Written as DNA, the CDR3 is TGTGCCAGCAGCTCAAAGGGGGATTTAGCCAAAAACATTCAGTACTTC.

V gene TRBV19 combines with J gene TRBJ2-7; D perhaps matches TRBD1 (6 bases). Germline V gene sequence: CDR1 LNHDA, CDR2 SQIVND (reference sequence). The CDR3 contains 15 residues. V was cut by 8 bases and J by 0 bases, with 17 bases left in between. CDR3 sequence reads: CASGGYRATSYEQYF. CDR3 sequence (DNA): TGTGCCAGTGGGGGATACAGGGCCACCTCCTACGAGCAGTACTTC.

The chain couples TRBV4-1 to TRBJ1-2, with 8 bases that match TRBD1. The CDR3 covers 16 residues. Germline CDR1 and CDR2: MGHRA and YSYEKL. V shed 5 bases, J shed 5 bases, and the junction held 13 bases outside the gene matches. The CDR3 nucleotides are TGCGCCAGCAGCGACCGTCGGGACAGGTGGGATTATGGCTACACCTTC. Translation: CASSDRRDRWDYGYTF.

The rearrangement uses TRBV2 and TRBJ2-2; D might be TRBD1 (6 bases). This CDR3 spans 15 amino acids. Germline V gene sequence: CDR1 SNHLY, CDR2 FYNNEI. V gave up 4 bases and J gave up 3 bases, with 12 bases separating them. For the CDR3, the DNA is TGTGCCAGCAGTGGGTCAGGGGCGGACACCGGGGAGCTGTTTTTT. Protein product: CASSGSGADTGELFF.